The rows below give T cell receptor beta chains drawn from one sample of a study of T-cell reconstitution after alpha-beta-depleted transplantation in children. A single record per CDR3 protein comes from TCRdb applying MiXCR to the PCR reads. This table holds about 440,000 distinct CDR3 sequences, over 40% found once. Sequencing was performed on PBMCs, taken before TCRalphabeta/CD19-depleted stem cell transplant. These receptors were collected from a girl aged 2 to 9 with aplastic anemia, due to receive a stem cell transplant. CDR3s leave out the opening cysteine and the closing phenylalanine or tryptophan. Size is omitted from some rows. Given values are once, few, many or a class for expanded clones.

>TRBJ2-7|TRBV6-1|few
ASRRTAAPYEQY
>TRBJ2-7|TRBV20-1|many
SARPGQGRHEQY
>TRBJ1-2|TRBV27|few
ASSLSSGVFYGYT
>TRBJ2-1|TRBV28|many
ASTIQEGGDYNEQF
>TRBJ1-5|TRBV7-3|NA
ASSLFQPQH
>TRBJ1-5|TRBV3-1|NA
ASSQSAGQPQH
>TRBJ2-7|TRBV3-1|many
ASSQGRLAGGEQY
>TRBJ2-1|TRBV4-2|few
ASSQASSFLAGRLGEQF
>TRBJ2-7|TRBV12-3/TRBV12-4|few
ASSFGQGGVTYEQY
>TRBJ1-1|TRBV5-1|NA
ASSLGTNAEAF
>TRBJ2-7|TRBV28|many
ASSFEREGPEQY
>TRBJ2-7|TRBV12-3/TRBV12-4|NA
ASRAGTSGVTYEQY
>TRBJ2-6|TRBV4-1|NA
ASSRVSGGSTSGANVLT
>TRBJ2-1|TRBV9|few
ASSLDRDEQF
>TRBJ2-7|TRBV4-1|many
ASSQGTSGNYEQY
>TRBJ2-5|TRBV29-1|many
SVLIPELAGASQY
>TRBJ2-3|TRBV7-2|NA
ASRRDFTDTQY
>TRBJ2-7|TRBV7-2|many
ASSLRAGALSEQY
>TRBJ2-1|TRBV20-1|few
SAREGTSGYNEQF
>TRBJ2-6|TRBV27|NA
ASSSEGMGANVLT